These 32 T cell receptor beta chains share one sample of origin, sequenced in a study of cytomegalovirus exposure and HLA in healthy donors. PCR was performed using 60 Vbeta and 13 Jbeta primers. The data were produced by immunoSEQ multiplex PCR, yet TCRdb's version contains in-frame clones alone and is incomplete. Seen here are more than 95,000 clones, more than 65% observed once, and the top ten hold 10%. The sample taken for sequencing was PBMCs. All receptors come from a young woman in good health and CMV-seropositive.

The V call is TRBV29-1, the J call TRBJ2-2; TRBD1 matches 7 bases. The germline CDR1 and CDR2 sequences are SQVTM and ANQGSEA. Trimming took 8 bases from V and 6 from J; bases not matched to a gene: 3. The CDR3 totals 11 residues. The CDR3 sequence: CSSQGAGELFF. The CDR3 region has the DNA TGCAGCTCCCAGGGGGCCGGGGAGCTGTTTTTT.

The chain uses TRBV30 and TRBJ1-2; no clear D gene. The V end lost 3 bases, the J end lost 4 bases, and 9 bases lay between the germline ends. CDR3 length: 12 residues. Germline CDR1 GTSNPN, CDR2 SVGIG (reference sequence). The chain's CDR3 is CAWSGAVYGYTF. CDR3 nucleotide sequence: TGTGCCTGGAGCGGTGCTGTCTATGGCTACACCTTC.

V is TRBV7-8 and J is TRBJ2-7; D is possibly TRBD1 (5 bases). Looked up from germline, CDR1 is SGHVS and CDR2 is FQNEAQ. CDR3 size: 17 residues. Trimming removed 1 base at V and 10 bases at J, with 26 bases between. The CDR3 DNA is TGTGCCAGCAGCTTAGACCTTCCATTGACAGTCGGTGGCGAACAGTACTTC. Protein product: CASSLDLPLTVGGEQYF.

This clone showed up just a few times. The CDR3 DNA reads TGTGCCAGCAAAAGGACAGGGGCTCCTAATGAAAAACTGTTTTTT. This codes for CASKRTGAPNEKLFF. The chain has TRBV7-3 and TRBJ1-4; 9 nucleotides line up with TRBD1. The CDR3 consists of 15 residues. The germline V gene encodes CDR1 SGHTA and CDR2 FQGTGA. V lost 7 bases and J lost 3; bases outside the gene matches: 6.

The V gene is TRBV4-1, the J gene TRBJ1-1; 8 bases agree with TRBD1. After removal of 4 bases from V and 3 bases from J, the junction contained 10 bases not matched to a gene. The germline V gene encodes CDR1 MGHRA and CDR2 YSYEKL. This CDR3 has 16 amino acids. CDR3 sequence: CASSLRQGMEDTEAFF. CDR3 coding DNA: TGCGCCAGCAGCCTCAGACAGGGGATGGAGGACACTGAAGCTTTCTTT.

This clone was picked up a small number of times. The genes are TRBV10-3 and TRBJ1-1, with TRBD1 as a possible D gene (5 bases). Per the germline V gene, CDR1 is ENHRY and CDR2 is SYGVKD. This CDR3 contains 17 residues. V gave up 6 bases and J gave up 0 bases, with 20 bases separating them. DNA for the CDR3: TGTGCCATCAGCCGAACCGACCGACAGCAAATGAACACTGAAGCTTTCTTT. Residues: CAISRTDRQQMNTEAFF.

V and J are TRBV9 and TRBJ2-5; 8 nucleotides agree with TRBD2. CDR3 length: 18 amino acids. V lost 3 bases and J lost 0; bases outside the gene matches: 13. CDR1 and CDR2 (germline): SGDLS, YYNGEE. The CDR3 spells CASSAATPGGVDQETQYF. The CDR3 DNA reads as TGTGCCAGCAGCGCCGCCACTCCGGGGGGGGTAGACCAAGAGACCCAGTACTTC.

This chain uses TRBV13 with TRBJ2-7; no clear D gene. The CDR3 runs to 13 residues. CDR1 and CDR2 (germline): PRHDT, FYEKMQ (reference sequence). V lost 0 bases and J lost 7, with 10 bases in between. CDR3 residues: CASSLGSRNEQYF. The CDR3 DNA reads TGTGCCAGCAGCTTAGGATCCAGGAATGAGCAGTACTTC.

There are a few counts of this clone. This chain joins TRBV9 and TRBJ1-2; D remains unclear. V was clipped by 7 bases and J by 8 bases, with 15 bases between them. The CDR3 runs 12 residues. CDR1 and CDR2 from the germline V gene are SGDLS and YYNGEE. The CDR3 nucleotides are TGTGCCAGCCAGACATGGGTAGGAGGCTACACCTTC. Translated, it gives CASQTWVGGYTF.

The rearrangement joins TRBV28 to TRBJ1-5; 7 nucleotides agree with TRBD1. V shed 5 bases, J shed 4 bases, and the junction held 5 bases outside the gene matches. The CDR3 has 14 residues. Germline CDR1 reads MDHEN; CDR2 reads SYDVKM. The chain's CDR3 is CASSGQEFNQPQHF. The CDR3 DNA sequence: TGTGCCAGCAGTGGACAGGAATTTAATCAGCCCCAGCATTTT.

The chain joins TRBV2 to TRBJ1-1; TRBD1 is a possible D gene (6 bases). V was pared by 6 bases and J by 0 bases, with 11 bases between. The CDR3 has 14 residues. Germline V CDR1 and CDR2: SNHLY, FYNNEI. The DNA for the CDR3 is TGTGCCAGCAGGGACAGACTCATGAACACTGAAGCTTTCTTT. It yields the protein CASRDRLMNTEAFF.

The sample holds a few counts of this clone. Its ends do not fully match the called genes, so a read error is possible. The chain combines TRBV6-5 with TRBJ1-2; perhaps TRBD1 as D (6 bases). Germline V gene lookup returns CDR1 MNHEY and CDR2 SVGAGI. The CDR3 is 12 residues long. This chain's CDR3 is CASSEGGLKRAF. In DNA, the CDR3 is TGTGCCAGCAGTGAAGGGGGTCTTAAACGTGCCTTC.

This clone was picked up a small number of times. The sample carries other DNA sequences with the same CDR3. The chain is built from TRBV7-3 and TRBJ2-3; D unclear. This CDR3 has 13 amino acids. With 6 bases removed from V and 1 base from J, the gap between germline ends came to 8 bases. The germline CDR1 and CDR2 sequences are SGHTA and FQGTGA. The CDR3 region is CASSDGGTDTQYF. The DNA for the CDR3 is TGTGCCAGCAGTGACGGAGGCACAGATACGCAGTATTTT.

This rearrangement joins TRBV23-1 to TRBJ2-7; 11 nucleotides line up with TRBD1. TRBV23-1 is an ORF, and what it does is uncertain. V shed 0 bases and J 3 bases; nucleotides not matched to a gene: 22. This CDR3 region has 22 residues. In DNA form, the CDR3 reads TGCGCCAGCAGTCAATCCGGAAGCGTAGGTGGGAGGACAGGGGGCTATTGCTACGAGCAGTACTTC. This encodes CASSQSGSVGGRTGGYCYEQYF.

The chain recombines TRBV6-5 with TRBJ2-3; D is possibly TRBD2 (7 bases). The CDR3 covers 14 residues. The germline V and J ends were trimmed by 5 bases and 4 bases, with 13 bases remaining between them. Looked up from germline, CDR1 is MNHEY and CDR2 is SVGAGI. The CDR3 nucleotides are TGTGCCAGCAGTCTCGGGGGGCCCGCAGATACGCAGTATTTT. Amino acid sequence: CASSLGGPADTQYF.

In its sample, this clone was seen a few times. The gene calls are TRBV6-5 and TRBJ2-5; tentative D call: TRBD2 (5 bases). Germline V gives CDR1 MNHEY, CDR2 SVGAGI. This CDR3 has 13 amino acids. V was trimmed by 7 bases and J by 2 bases, leaving 11 bases between them. The CDR3 DNA is TGTGCCAGCACCCAGCCGGGGCAAGAGACCCAGTACTTC. It is translated as CASTQPGQETQYF.

This clone was detected once. The chain has TRBV30 and TRBJ2-2; a possible D gene is TRBD2 (6 bases). Per the germline V gene, CDR1 is GTSNPN and CDR2 is SVGIG (reference sequence). Trimming shortened V by 2 bases and J by 0 bases, and 7 bases separated the two germline ends. The CDR3 sequence is 14 residues long. This CDR3 is CAWSRLANTGELFF. Here the CDR3 DNA reads TGTGCCTGGAGTCGACTAGCGAACACCGGGGAGCTGTTTTTT.

The chain combines TRBV7-2 with TRBJ1-1; D possibly corresponds to TRBD1 (6 bases). In germline, CDR1 is SGHTA, CDR2 FQGNSA. Trimming took off 2 bases at V and 3 bases at J, with 13 bases between the two ends. The length of the CDR3 is 15 residues. The CDR3 DNA reads as TGTGCCAGCAGCTTACAGGGGATCCTTTACACTGAAGCTTTCTTT. This translates into CASSLQGILYTEAFF.

The V and J genes are TRBV28 and TRBJ2-5; D is perhaps TRBD2 (6 bases). The V gene lost 1 base and the J gene lost 5 bases, with 8 bases spanning the gap. CDR1 is MDHEN, CDR2 SYDVKM, per germline. CDR3 length equals 13 residues. For the CDR3, the DNA is TGTGCCAGCAGTTTATACAGCGGGGAGACCCAGTACTTC. Amino acids: CASSLYSGETQYF.

The chain links TRBV30 to TRBJ2-7, with 10 bases matching TRBD2. The CDR3 sequence is 14 residues long. Germline V CDR1 and CDR2: GTSNPN, SVGIG (reference sequence). The ends lost 2 bases at V and 3 bases at J; junction bases unmatched: 4. The CDR3 DNA follows: TGTGCCTGGAGTTCTAGCGGGAGTTTCTACGAGCAGTACTTC. As protein: CAWSSSGSFYEQYF.

The chain is built from TRBV2 and TRBJ1-4; D unresolved. V shed 0 bases and J shed 6 bases, with 14 bases lying between them. The CDR3 has 16 residues. Germline loops: CDR1 SNHLY, CDR2 FYNNEI. The CDR3 here is CASSEAVEGLHEKLFF. The DNA of the CDR3 is TGTGCCAGCAGTGAAGCGGTCGAGGGTTTGCATGAAAAACTGTTTTTT. Filled out from reference TRBV2 and TRBJ1-4, the complete variable domain reads EPEVTQTPSHQVTQMGQEVILRCVPISNHLYFYWYRQILGQKVEFLVSFYNNEISEKSEIFDDQFSVERPDGSNFTLKIRSTKLEDSAMYFCASSEAVEGLHEKLFFGSGTQLSVL.

In regard to this clone: The sample has other DNA sequences that encode this CDR3 too. V gene TRBV27 combines with J gene TRBJ2-1, with 8 bases fitting TRBD1. The CDR3 runs 15 residues. CDR1 and CDR2 (germline): MNHEY, SMNVEV (reference sequence). Trimming cost V 5 bases and J 1 base; bases outside gene matches: 4. In DNA, the CDR3 is TGTGCCAGCAGTCCTCAGGGGGCGTCCTACAATGAGCAGTTCTTC. Translated: CASSPQGASYNEQFF.

This chain joins TRBV28 and TRBJ1-1; D might be TRBD1 (6 bases). Germline CDR1 reads MDHEN; CDR2 reads SYDVKM. V lost 2 bases and J 1 base, leaving 8 bases between the germline ends. The CDR3 extends over 14 amino acids. In DNA form, the CDR3 reads TGTGCCAGCAGTTTAAGGGGGGGGAACACTGAAGCTTTCTTT. Encoded protein: CASSLRGGNTEAFF.

The chain recombines TRBV7-2 with TRBJ1-4; 7 nucleotides align to TRBD1. J lost 4 bases, V lost 5 bases, and 10 bases had no gene match. This CDR3 is 16 amino acids long. CDR1 is SGHTA and CDR2 is FQGNSA in the germline V gene. This CDR3 is CASSQRQGSHNEKLFF. In DNA form, the CDR3 reads TGTGCCAGCAGCCAGAGACAGGGTTCGCATAATGAAAAACTGTTTTTT.

This clone appeared once. The rearrangement links TRBV7-2 to TRBJ1-1, with TRBD1 matching 7 bases. In germline, CDR1 is SGHTA, CDR2 FQGNSA. The CDR3 loop spans 17 amino acids. V gave up 3 bases and J gave up 7 bases; unmatched junction bases: 17. CDR3 sequence: CASSFLPEHYRGGEAFF. DNA for the CDR3: TGTGCCAGCAGCTTCCTCCCGGAACACTACAGGGGAGGTGAAGCTTTCTTT.

The rearrangement joins TRBV7-6 to TRBJ2-1; 14 bases map to TRBD2. V lost 5 bases, J lost 3 bases, and 18 bases stayed unmatched. This CDR3 has 21 residues. Germline V gene lookup returns CDR1 SGHVS and CDR2 FNYEAQ. Here the CDR3 reads CASSQEHSWTSGGRSYNEQFF. CDR3 nucleotide sequence: TGTGCCAGCAGCCAAGAGCATAGCTGGACTAGCGGGGGGCGGAGCTACAATGAGCAGTTCTTC.

The chain's CDR3 is CASSFSSGGAKDTQYF. The CDR3 DNA follows: TGTGCCAGCAGCTTCTCTAGCGGGGGGGCCAAAGATACGCAGTATTTT. The chain couples TRBV5-5 to TRBJ2-3, with 12 bases aligning to TRBD2. This CDR3 contains 16 residues. J gave up 5 bases and V 2 bases, and 6 bases lay outside the gene matches. CDR1 is SGHKS and CDR2 is YYEKEE in the germline V gene (reference sequence).

This clone was found a few times. V gene TRBV7-2 combines with J gene TRBJ1-2; a possible D gene is TRBD1 (6 bases). This CDR3 comprises 15 residues. The ends were cut back, 1 base at V and 5 bases at J, with 14 bases in the middle. Per germline, CDR1 SGHTA and CDR2 FQGNSA. The CDR3 nucleotides are TGTGCCAGCAGCTTAGTCTCTGGACAGTTATATGGCTACACCTTC. This codes for CASSLVSGQLYGYTF.

The chain has TRBV19 and TRBJ2-1; D is possibly TRBD2 (7 bases). V lost 3 bases, J lost 7 bases, and 16 bases lay in between. The CDR3 length is 15 residues. Germline lookup yields CDR1 LNHDA and CDR2 SQIVND (reference sequence). CDR3: CASSIRGGAQNEQFF. In DNA, the CDR3 is TGTGCCAGTAGTATTAGGGGGGGGGCCCAGAATGAGCAGTTCTTC.

The genes are TRBV30 and TRBJ1-2; no definite D call. Trimming took off 2 bases at V and 14 bases at J, with 9 bases between the two ends. Germline-derived CDR1 and CDR2 are GTSNPN and SVGIG (reference sequence). The CDR3 length is 9 residues. The CDR3 here is CAWSPPTTF. The DNA of the CDR3 is TGTGCCTGGAGTCCACCAACTACCTTC.

This chain uses TRBV7-2 with TRBJ1-1; tentative D call: TRBD1 (5 bases). CDR1 is SGHTA, CDR2 FQGNSA, per germline. Trimming took off 0 bases at V and 1 base at J, with 9 bases between the two ends. This CDR3 has 15 amino acids. CDR3 amino acids: CASSLATGSNTEAFF. As DNA, the CDR3 is TGTGCCAGCAGCTTAGCTACAGGATCGAACACTGAAGCTTTCTTT.

J is TRBJ2-1 and V is TRBV2; maybe TRBD2 (5 bases). Germline V CDR1 and CDR2: SNHLY, FYNNEI. With 3 bases removed from V and 2 bases from J, the gap between germline ends came to 8 bases. CDR3 length: 14 amino acids. DNA for the CDR3: TGTGCCAGCAGTGAGGGGAGTGCCTACAATGAGCAGTTCTTC. It translates to CASSEGSAYNEQFF.